This T cell receptor (beta chain) was sequenced in a study of T cell responses to AZD1222 COVID-19 vaccine. The study's findings and limits: Across spike, vaccine-associated CD4 TCRs were found, dominant at 160-218 and 743-854.

The CDR3 is 13 amino acids. CDR1 and CDR2 from the germline V gene are SGHTS and YDEGEE. The V end lost 4 bases, the J end lost 2 bases, and 7 bases lay between the germline ends. This clone was detected once. The antigen remains unidentified. Clones were sequenced by immunoSEQ multiplex PCR, and TCRdb holds only the in-frame ones, with some missing. The data contain around 120,000 clones, approximately 90% of them singletons. Sample: peripheral blood, taken on day 0 of AZD1222 vaccination. The sequence derives from an adult in good health. The chain employs TRBV5-8 and TRBJ1-5; D call uncertain. DNA for the CDR3: TGTGCCAGCAGCCCGGGCCGCAATCAGCCCCAGCATTTT. It specifies CASSPGRNQPQHF. The variable domain in full, completed from reference TRBV5-8 and TRBJ1-5, reads EAGVTQSPTHLIKTRGQQATLRCSPISGHTSVYWYQQALGLGLQFLLWYDEGEERNRGNFPPRFSGRQFPNYSSELNVNALELEDSALYLCASSPGRNQPQHFGDGTRLSIL.